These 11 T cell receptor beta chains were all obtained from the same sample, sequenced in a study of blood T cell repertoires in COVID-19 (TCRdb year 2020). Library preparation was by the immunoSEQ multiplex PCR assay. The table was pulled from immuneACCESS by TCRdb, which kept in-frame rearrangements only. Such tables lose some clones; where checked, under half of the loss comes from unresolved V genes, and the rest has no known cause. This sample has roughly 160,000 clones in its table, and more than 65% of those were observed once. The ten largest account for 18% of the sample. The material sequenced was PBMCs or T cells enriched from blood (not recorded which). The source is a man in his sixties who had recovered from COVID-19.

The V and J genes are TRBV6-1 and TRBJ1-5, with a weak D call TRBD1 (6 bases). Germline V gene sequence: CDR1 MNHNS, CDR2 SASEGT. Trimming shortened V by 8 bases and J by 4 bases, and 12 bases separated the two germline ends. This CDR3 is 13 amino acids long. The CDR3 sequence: CASGRRGNQPQHF. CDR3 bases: TGTGCCAGCGGACGCAGGGGAAATCAGCCCCAGCATTTT.

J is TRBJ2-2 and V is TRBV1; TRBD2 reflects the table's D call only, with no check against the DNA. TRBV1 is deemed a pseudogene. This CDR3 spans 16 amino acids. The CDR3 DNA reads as TGCACCAGCAGCCGAGGGTTTGTGGGCCCCCCCGGGGAGCTGTTTTTT. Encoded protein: CTSSRGFVGPPGELFF.

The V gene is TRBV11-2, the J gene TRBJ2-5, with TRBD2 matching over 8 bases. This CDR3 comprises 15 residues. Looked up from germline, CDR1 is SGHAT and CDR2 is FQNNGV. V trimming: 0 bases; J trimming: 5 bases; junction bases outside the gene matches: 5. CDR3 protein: CASSLDHREGETQYF. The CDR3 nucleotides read TGTGCCAGCAGCTTAGATCATCGGGAGGGGGAGACCCAGTACTTC.

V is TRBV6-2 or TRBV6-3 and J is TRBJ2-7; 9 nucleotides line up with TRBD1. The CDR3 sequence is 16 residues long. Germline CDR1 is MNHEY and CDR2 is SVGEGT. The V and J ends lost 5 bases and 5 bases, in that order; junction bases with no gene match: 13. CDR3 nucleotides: TGTGCCAGCAGTGACCTACCGGGACAGGGTATCAACGAGCAGTACTTC. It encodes CASSDLPGQGINEQYF.

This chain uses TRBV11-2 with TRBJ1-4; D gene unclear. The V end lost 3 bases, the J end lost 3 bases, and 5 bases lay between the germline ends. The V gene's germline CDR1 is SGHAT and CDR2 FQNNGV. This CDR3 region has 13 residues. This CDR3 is CASSFLPNEKLFF. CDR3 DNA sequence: TGTGCCAGCAGCTTCCTCCCTAATGAAAAACTGTTTTTT.

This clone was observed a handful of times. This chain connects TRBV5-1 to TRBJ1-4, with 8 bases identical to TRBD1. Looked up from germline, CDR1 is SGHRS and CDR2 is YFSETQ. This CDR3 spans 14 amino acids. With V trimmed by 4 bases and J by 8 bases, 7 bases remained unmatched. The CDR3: CASSPFGTGEKLFF. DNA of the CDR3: TGCGCCAGCAGCCCCTTCGGGACAGGCGAAAAACTGTTTTTT.

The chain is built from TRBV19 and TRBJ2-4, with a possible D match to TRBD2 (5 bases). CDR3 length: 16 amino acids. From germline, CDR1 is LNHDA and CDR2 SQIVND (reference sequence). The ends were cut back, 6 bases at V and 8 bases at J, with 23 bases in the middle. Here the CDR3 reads CASRKITPGKGDIQYF. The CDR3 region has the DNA TGTGCCAGTAGGAAAATCACGCCGGGGAAGGGAGACATTCAGTACTTC.

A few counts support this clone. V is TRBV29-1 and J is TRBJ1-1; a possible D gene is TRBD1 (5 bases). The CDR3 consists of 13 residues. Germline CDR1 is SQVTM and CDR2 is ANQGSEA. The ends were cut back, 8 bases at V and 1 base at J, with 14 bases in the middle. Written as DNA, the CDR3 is TGCAGCTCAGAACGGGGGTCGAACACTGAAGCTTTCTTT. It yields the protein CSSERGSNTEAFF.

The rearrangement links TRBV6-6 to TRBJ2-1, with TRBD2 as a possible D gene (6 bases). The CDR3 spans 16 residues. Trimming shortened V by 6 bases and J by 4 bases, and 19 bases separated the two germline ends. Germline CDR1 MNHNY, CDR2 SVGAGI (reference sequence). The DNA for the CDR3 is TGTGCCAGCAGGTCCTACTTAGTCGCGGGGTACAATGAGCAGTTCTTC. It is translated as CASRSYLVAGYNEQFF.

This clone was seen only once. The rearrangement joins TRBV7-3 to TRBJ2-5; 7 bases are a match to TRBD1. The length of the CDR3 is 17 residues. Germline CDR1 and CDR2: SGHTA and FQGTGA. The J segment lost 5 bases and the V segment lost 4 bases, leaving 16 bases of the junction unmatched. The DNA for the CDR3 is TGTGCCAGCAGCTCCCACCCCCGACAGGGCGATGGGGAGACCCAGTACTTC. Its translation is CASSSHPRQGDGETQYF.

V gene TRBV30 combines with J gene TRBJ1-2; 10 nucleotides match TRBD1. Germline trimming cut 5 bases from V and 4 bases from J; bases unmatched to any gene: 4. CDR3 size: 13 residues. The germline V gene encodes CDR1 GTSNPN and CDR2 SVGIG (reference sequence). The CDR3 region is CAWRQGAVYGYTF. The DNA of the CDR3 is TGTGCCTGGCGACAGGGGGCGGTCTATGGCTACACCTTC.